This T cell receptor (beta chain) came from a study of OX40 agonist ivuxolimab in advanced cancers. Study-wide background: Head and neck, renal cell, melanoma or hepatocellular carcinoma were the cancers that dose-escalation patients had.

V was cut by 2 bases and J by 0 bases, with 10 bases left in between. Germline CDR1 is MNHEY and CDR2 is SVGAGI. This CDR3 has 15 residues. TCRdb keeps only in-frame clones here, not all; method: immunoSEQ multiplex PCR. The data contain approximately 9,300 clones, under 80% of them singletons. This sequence was found in an adult with an advanced solid tumor such as melanoma, head and neck, liver or kidney cancer. V usage is TRBV6-5 and J usage is TRBJ1-1; tentatively, D is TRBD1 (5 bases). The sequencing used CD4+ or CD8+ T cells sorted from blood, collected in a trial of the OX40 agonist ivuxolimab. Here the CDR3 reads CASSYNGDVNTEAFF. The CDR3 DNA sequence: TGTGCCAGCAGTTACAATGGGGACGTGAACACTGAAGCTTTCTTT.